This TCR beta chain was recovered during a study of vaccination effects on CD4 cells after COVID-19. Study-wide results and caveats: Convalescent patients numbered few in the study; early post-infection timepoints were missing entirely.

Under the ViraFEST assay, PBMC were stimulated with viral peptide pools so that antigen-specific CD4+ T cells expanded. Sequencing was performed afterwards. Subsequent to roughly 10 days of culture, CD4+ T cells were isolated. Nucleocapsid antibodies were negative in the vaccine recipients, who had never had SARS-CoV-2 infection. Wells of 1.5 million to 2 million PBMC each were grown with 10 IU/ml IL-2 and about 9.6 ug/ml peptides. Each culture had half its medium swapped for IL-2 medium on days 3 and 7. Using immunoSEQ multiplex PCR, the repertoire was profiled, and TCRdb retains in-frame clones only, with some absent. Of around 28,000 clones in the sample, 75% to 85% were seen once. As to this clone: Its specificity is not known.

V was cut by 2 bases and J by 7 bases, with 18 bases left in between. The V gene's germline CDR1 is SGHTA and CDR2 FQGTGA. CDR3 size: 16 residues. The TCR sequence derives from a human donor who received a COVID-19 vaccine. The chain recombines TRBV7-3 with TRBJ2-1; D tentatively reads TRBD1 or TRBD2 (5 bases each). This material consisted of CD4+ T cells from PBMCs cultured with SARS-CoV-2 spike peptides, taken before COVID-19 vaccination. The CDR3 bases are TGTGCCAGCAGCTTAGGTTCGGGGCCAGTCGGTAATGAGCAGTTCTTC. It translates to CASSLGSGPVGNEQFF.